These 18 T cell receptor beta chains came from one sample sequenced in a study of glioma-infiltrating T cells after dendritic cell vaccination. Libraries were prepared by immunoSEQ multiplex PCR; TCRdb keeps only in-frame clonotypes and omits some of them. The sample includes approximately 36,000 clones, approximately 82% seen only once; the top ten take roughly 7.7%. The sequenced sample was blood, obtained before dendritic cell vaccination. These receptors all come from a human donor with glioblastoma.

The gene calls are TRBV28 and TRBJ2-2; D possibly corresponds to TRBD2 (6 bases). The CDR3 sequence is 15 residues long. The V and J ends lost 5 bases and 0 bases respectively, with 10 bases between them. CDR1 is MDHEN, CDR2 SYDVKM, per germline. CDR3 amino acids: CASSPGTPNTGELFF. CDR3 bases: TGTGCCAGCAGTCCCGGGACTCCGAACACCGGGGAGCTGTTTTTT.

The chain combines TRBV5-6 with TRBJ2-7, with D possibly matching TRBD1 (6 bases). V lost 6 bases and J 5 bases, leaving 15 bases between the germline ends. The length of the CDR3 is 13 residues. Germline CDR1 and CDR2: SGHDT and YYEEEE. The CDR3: CASTWARGHEQYF. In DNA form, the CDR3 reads TGTGCCAGCACTTGGGCCAGGGGCCACGAGCAGTACTTC.

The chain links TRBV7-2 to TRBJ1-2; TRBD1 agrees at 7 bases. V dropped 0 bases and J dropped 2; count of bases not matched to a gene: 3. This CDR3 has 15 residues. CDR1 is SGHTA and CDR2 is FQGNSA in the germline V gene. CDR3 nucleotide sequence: TGTGCCAGCAGCTTAGCCTCGACAGGGAACTATGGCTACACCTTC. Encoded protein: CASSLASTGNYGYTF.

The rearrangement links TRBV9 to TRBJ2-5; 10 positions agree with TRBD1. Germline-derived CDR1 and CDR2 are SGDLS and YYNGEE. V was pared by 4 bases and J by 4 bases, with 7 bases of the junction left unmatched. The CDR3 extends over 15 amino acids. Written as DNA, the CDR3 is TGTGCCAGCAGCCGGGAGGACAGGGGGTCAGAGACCCAGTACTTC. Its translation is CASSREDRGSETQYF.

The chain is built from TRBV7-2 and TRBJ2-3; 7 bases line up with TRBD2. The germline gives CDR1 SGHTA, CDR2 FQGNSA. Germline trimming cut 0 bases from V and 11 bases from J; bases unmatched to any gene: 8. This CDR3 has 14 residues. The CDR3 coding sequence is TGTGCCAGCAGCTTAGCGCAGGCTGGGGGGGTGCAGTATTTT. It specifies CASSLAQAGGVQYF.

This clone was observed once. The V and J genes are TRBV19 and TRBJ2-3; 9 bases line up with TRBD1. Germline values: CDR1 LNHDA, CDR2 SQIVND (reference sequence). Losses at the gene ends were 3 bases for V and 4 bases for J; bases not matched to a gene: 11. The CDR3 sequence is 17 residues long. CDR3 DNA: TGTGCCAGTAGTATGAAACGGGGACAGGGATGGTCAGATACGCAGTATTTT. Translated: CASSMKRGQGWSDTQYF.

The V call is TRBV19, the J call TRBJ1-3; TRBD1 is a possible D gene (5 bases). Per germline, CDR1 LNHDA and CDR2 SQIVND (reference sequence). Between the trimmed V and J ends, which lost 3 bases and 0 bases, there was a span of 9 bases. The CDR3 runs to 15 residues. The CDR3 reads CASSMTRDSGNTIYF. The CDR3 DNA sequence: TGTGCCAGTAGTATGACCAGGGACTCTGGAAACACCATATATTTT.

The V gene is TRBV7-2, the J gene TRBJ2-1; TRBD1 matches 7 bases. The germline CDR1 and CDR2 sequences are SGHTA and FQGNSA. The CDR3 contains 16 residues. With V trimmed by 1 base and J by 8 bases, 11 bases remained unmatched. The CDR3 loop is CASSLVPTGMRHEQFF. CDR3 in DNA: TGTGCCAGCAGCTTAGTTCCGACAGGGATGCGGCATGAGCAGTTCTTC.

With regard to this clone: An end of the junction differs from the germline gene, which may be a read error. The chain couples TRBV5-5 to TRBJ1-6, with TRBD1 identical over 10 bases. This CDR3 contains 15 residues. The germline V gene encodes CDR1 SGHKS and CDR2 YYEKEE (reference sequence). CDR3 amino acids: CASSHNRDRGPEGNF. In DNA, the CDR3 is TGTGCCAGCAGCCATAACCGGGACAGGGGCCCAGAAGGGAACTTT.

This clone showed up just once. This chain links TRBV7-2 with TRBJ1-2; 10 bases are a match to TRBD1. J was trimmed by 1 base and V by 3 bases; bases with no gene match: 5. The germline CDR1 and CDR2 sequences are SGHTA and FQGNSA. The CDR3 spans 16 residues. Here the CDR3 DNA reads TGTGCCAGCAGCTTCGACAGGGGGCGAAGTAACTATGGCTACACCTTC. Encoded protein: CASSFDRGRSNYGYTF.

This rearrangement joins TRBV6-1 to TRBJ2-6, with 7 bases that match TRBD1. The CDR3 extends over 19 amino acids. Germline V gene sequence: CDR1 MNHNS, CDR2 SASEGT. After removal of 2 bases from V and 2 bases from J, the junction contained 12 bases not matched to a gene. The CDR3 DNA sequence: TGTGCCAGCAGTGAAAGACCGACAGGGCTAGCCCCTGGGGCCAACGTCCTGACTTTC. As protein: CASSERPTGLAPGANVLTF.

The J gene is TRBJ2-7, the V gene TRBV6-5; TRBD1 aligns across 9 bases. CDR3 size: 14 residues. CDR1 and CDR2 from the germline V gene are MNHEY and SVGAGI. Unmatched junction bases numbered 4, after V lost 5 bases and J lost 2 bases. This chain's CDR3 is CASSEQGAAYEQYF. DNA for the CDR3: TGTGCCAGCAGTGAACAGGGGGCAGCCTACGAGCAGTACTTC.

CDR3 amino acids: CSVGGAPNQPQHF. The CDR3 DNA sequence: TGCAGCGTTGGAGGAGCCCCCAATCAGCCCCAGCATTTT. The genes are TRBV29-1 and TRBJ1-5, with D hard to call. Germline lookup yields CDR1 SQVTM and CDR2 ANQGSEA. The V gene lost 4 bases and the J gene lost 3 bases, with 10 bases spanning the gap. CDR3 length equals 13 residues.

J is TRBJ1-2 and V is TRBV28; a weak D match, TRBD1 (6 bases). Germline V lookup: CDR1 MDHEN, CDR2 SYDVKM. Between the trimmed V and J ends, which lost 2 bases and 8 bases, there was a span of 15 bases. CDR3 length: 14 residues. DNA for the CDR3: TGTGCCAGCAGTTTAACCGGGGGAGGGGGGGGCTACACCTTC. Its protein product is CASSLTGGGGGYTF.

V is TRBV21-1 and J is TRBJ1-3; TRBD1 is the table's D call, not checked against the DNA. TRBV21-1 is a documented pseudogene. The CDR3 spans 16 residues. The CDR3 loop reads CASSKAEPGQGHTIYF. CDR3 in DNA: TGTGCCAGCAGCAAAGCCGAACCCGGACAGGGGCACACCATATATTTT.

This CDR3 reads CASSEWRVGHNEQFF. CDR3 nucleotide sequence: TGTGCCAGCAGTGAATGGAGGGTTGGCCACAATGAGCAGTTCTTC. The chain recombines TRBV25-1 with TRBJ2-1, with D maybe TRBD2 (6 bases). Trimming left V 1 base short and J 5 bases short, with 12 bases between. Germline CDR1 reads MGHDK; CDR2 reads SYGVNS. This CDR3 contains 15 residues.

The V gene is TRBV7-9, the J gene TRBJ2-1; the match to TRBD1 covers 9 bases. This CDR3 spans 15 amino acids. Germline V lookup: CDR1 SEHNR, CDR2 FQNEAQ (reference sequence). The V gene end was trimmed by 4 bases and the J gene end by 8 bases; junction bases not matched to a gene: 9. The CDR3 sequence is CASSSRQGGLDEQFF. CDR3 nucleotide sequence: TGTGCCAGCAGCTCTAGACAGGGGGGTCTCGATGAGCAGTTCTTC. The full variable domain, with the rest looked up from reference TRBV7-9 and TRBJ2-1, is DTGVSQNPRHKITKRGQNVTFRCDPISEHNRLYWYRQTLGQGPEFLTYFQNEAQLEKSRLLSDRFSAERPKGSFSTLEIQRTEQGDSAMYLCASSSRQGGLDEQFFGPGTRLTVL.

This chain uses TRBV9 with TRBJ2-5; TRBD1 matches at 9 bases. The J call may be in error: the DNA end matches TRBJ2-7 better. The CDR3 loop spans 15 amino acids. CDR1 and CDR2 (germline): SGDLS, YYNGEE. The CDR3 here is CASSAGTGSAYEQYF. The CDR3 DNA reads TGTGCCAGCAGCGCCGGGACAGGGAGCGCCTACGAGCAGTACTTC.